A selection of T cell receptor beta chains follows, all from one sample in a study of neurological immune-mediated disorders. TCRdb reprocessed the 5' RACE reads via MiXCR and lists one record per CDR3 protein. This sample has under 50,000 distinct CDR3 sequences, with around a tenth found just once. Sequencing used CD4+ T cells from blood. Receptors originate from a woman aged 25 to 39 with HTLV-1-associated myelopathy (HAM/TSP). CDR3s leave out the opening cysteine and the closing phenylalanine or tryptophan. D genes are given only for firm matches.

J gene: TRBJ1-6
V gene: TRBV19
D gene: TRBD1
CDR3 protein: ASSSADRGNSPLH

J gene: TRBJ2-7
V gene: TRBV20-1
D gene: TRBD1
CDR3 protein: SAIDRGRLREQY

J gene: TRBJ1-1
V gene: TRBV3-1
D gene: .
CDR3 protein: ASSRGRFNTEAF

J gene: TRBJ1-3
V gene: TRBV18
D gene: .
CDR3 protein: ASSPIPENTIY

J gene: TRBJ2-6
V gene: TRBV6-5
D gene: TRBD1
CDR3 protein: ASSSGQGAGNVLT

J gene: TRBJ2-6
V gene: TRBV5-1
D gene: TRBD1
CDR3 protein: ASSLLGQGAGANVLT

J gene: TRBJ1-2
V gene: TRBV3-1
D gene: .
CDR3 protein: ASSQVVGGRGT

J gene: TRBJ2-7
V gene: TRBV5-6
D gene: .
CDR3 protein: ASSGSFEQY

J gene: TRBJ2-1
V gene: TRBV10-3
D gene: .
CDR3 protein: ATRGDYNEQF

J gene: TRBJ2-1
V gene: TRBV7-9
D gene: .
CDR3 protein: ASTPPPSHEQF

J gene: TRBJ1-6
V gene: TRBV6-5
D gene: .
CDR3 protein: ASSYAPAPRGSPLH

J gene: TRBJ2-2
V gene: TRBV5-1
D gene: .
CDR3 protein: ASIRGDTGELF

J gene: TRBJ1-4
V gene: TRBV27
D gene: TRBD1
CDR3 protein: ASSKNLDRVGSKLF

J gene: TRBJ1-2
V gene: TRBV6-5
D gene: TRBD1
CDR3 protein: ASREGQSWIVYT

J gene: TRBJ2-7
V gene: TRBV7-2
D gene: .
CDR3 protein: ASSPPQGSSYEQY

J gene: TRBJ2-3
V gene: TRBV7-2
D gene: .
CDR3 protein: ASSLVGGSSDTQY

J gene: TRBJ2-2
V gene: TRBV9
D gene: .
CDR3 protein: ASSVAQGFGTGELF

J gene: TRBJ2-7
V gene: TRBV20-1
D gene: .
CDR3 protein: SARGLGWGDEQY

J gene: TRBJ2-2
V gene: TRBV14
D gene: .
CDR3 protein: TSSQVVTGELF

J gene: TRBJ1-1
V gene: TRBV18
D gene: TRBD1
CDR3 protein: ASSPGMQGEAFTEAF

J gene: TRBJ2-2
V gene: TRBV5-1
D gene: .
CDR3 protein: ASSAQQNTGELF

J gene: TRBJ1-1
V gene: TRBV18
D gene: .
CDR3 protein: ASSPAGTEAF